These 26 T cell receptor beta chains were sequenced from one sample in a study of OX40 agonist ivuxolimab in advanced cancers. Assay used: immunoSEQ multiplex PCR; TCRdb lists only in-frame clones, some missing. The repertoire holds some 80,000 clones, around nine tenths seen once, with more than 4.5% in the top ten. The material was CD4+ or CD8+ T cells sorted from blood, obtained in a trial of the OX40 agonist ivuxolimab. All receptors come from an adult with an advanced solid tumor such as melanoma, head and neck, liver or kidney cancer.

The chain couples TRBV11-1 to TRBJ2-7; TRBD1 or TRBD2 may be the D gene (5 bases each). This CDR3 is 13 amino acids long. Germline assignment: CDR1 SGHAT and CDR2 FQDESV (reference sequence). V was cut by 5 bases and J by 0 bases, with 8 bases left in between. This CDR3 reads CASSRGYSYEQYF. CDR3 DNA: TGTGCCAGCAGCCGGGGCTACTCCTACGAGCAGTACTTC.

The V and J genes are TRBV7-3 and TRBJ1-2; maybe TRBD1 (5 bases). This CDR3 has 15 residues. The V end lost 2 bases, the J end lost 3 bases, and 13 bases lay between the germline ends. Germline V gives CDR1 SGHTA, CDR2 FQGTGA. CDR3 region: CASSLAGNSDYGYTF. Written as DNA, the CDR3 is TGTGCCAGCAGCTTAGCAGGGAACTCCGACTATGGCTACACCTTC.

The chain recombines TRBV5-1 with TRBJ2-5; TRBD2 matches 8 bases. The CDR3 loop spans 14 amino acids. V dropped 0 bases and J dropped 2; count of bases not matched to a gene: 0. Germline V CDR1 and CDR2: SGHRS, YFSETQ. CDR3 sequence (DNA): TGCGCCAGCAGCTTGGGCGGGGGGCAAGAGACCCAGTACTTC. Its translation is CASSLGGGQETQYF. Supplemented by reference TRBV5-1 and TRBJ2-5, the full variable domain reads KAGVTQTPRYLIKTRGQQVTLSCSPISGHRSVSWYQQTPGQGLQFLFEYFSETQRNKGNFPGRFSGRQFSNSRSEMNVSTLELGDSALYLCASSLGGGQETQYFGPGTRLLVL.

This clone was counted once. This sequence joins TRBV2 and TRBJ2-1; 10 bases align to TRBD2. V lost 4 bases and J lost 6; bases outside the gene matches: 3. The CDR3 is 14 residues long. The V gene's germline CDR1 is SNHLY and CDR2 FYNNEI. The CDR3 here is CASSVGTSVNEQFF. CDR3 nucleotide sequence: TGTGCCAGCAGTGTTGGGACTAGCGTCAATGAGCAGTTCTTC. The entire variable domain, with the rest obtained from reference TRBV2 and TRBJ2-1, is as follows: EPEVTQTPSHQVTQMGQEVILRCVPISNHLYFYWYRQILGQKVEFLVSFYNNEISEKSEIFDDQFSVERPDGSNFTLKIRSTKLEDSAMYFCASSVGTSVNEQFFGPGTRLTVL.

CDR3 in DNA: TGTGCCAGCAGCTCAGAGGGGAGGCCGGGGTTGGGCTACACCTTC. It specifies CASSSEGRPGLGYTF. The chain carries TRBV7-2 and TRBJ1-2; TRBD1 is a possible D gene (5 bases). This CDR3 comprises 15 residues. The germline CDR1 and CDR2 sequences are SGHTA and FQGNSA. V shed 4 bases and J shed 8 bases, with 20 bases lying between them.

The rearrangement uses TRBV25-1 and TRBJ2-1; D is uncertain. The CDR3 runs 14 residues. Germline CDR1 and CDR2: MGHDK and SYGVNS. V lost 1 base and J 5 bases, leaving 9 bases between the germline ends. The CDR3 loop reads CASSEWANHNEQFF. The CDR3 DNA reads as TGTGCCAGCAGTGAATGGGCTAACCACAATGAGCAGTTCTTC.

The chain couples TRBV11-3 to TRBJ2-5, with unresolved D. The V end was cut by 0 bases, the J end by 1 base, with 6 bases between. Germline loops: CDR1 SGHNT, CDR2 YENEEA. The CDR3 totals 14 residues. The CDR3 loop reads CASSLETPQETQYF. CDR3 bases: TGTGCCAGCAGCTTAGAGACACCCCAAGAGACCCAGTACTTC.

A word on this clone: Other DNA sequences from this sample encode an identical CDR3 as well. This chain uses TRBV7-8 with TRBJ2-5; D uncertain. V was cut by 2 bases and J by 2 bases, with 3 bases left in between. The CDR3 has 12 residues. Germline CDR1 reads SGHVS; CDR2 reads FQNEAQ. The CDR3 reads CASSLRQETQYF. The DNA of the CDR3 is TGTGCCAGCAGCTTACGGCAAGAGACCCAGTACTTC. The variable domain in full, with the rest retrieved from reference TRBV7-8 and TRBJ2-5, is GAGVSQSPRYKVAKRGQDVALRCDPISGHVSLFWYQQALGQGPEFLTYFQNEAQLDKSGLPSDRFFAERPEGSVSTLKIQRTQQEDSAVYLCASSLRQETQYFGPGTRLLVL.

The chain couples TRBV7-3 to TRBJ2-5, with no clear D. V was trimmed by 0 bases and J by 3 bases, leaving 5 bases between them. The CDR3 has 13 residues. Germline V gene data show CDR1 as SGHTA and CDR2 as FQGTGA. The CDR3 DNA is TGTGCCAGCAGCTTAACCGAAAAAGAGACCCAGTACTTC. Translation gives CASSLTEKETQYF. The full variable domain, with the rest looked up from reference TRBV7-3 and TRBJ2-5, is GAGVSQTPSNKVTEKGKYVELRCDPISGHTALYWYRQSLGQGPEFLIYFQGTGAADDSGLPNDRFFAVRPEGSVSTLKIQRTERGDSAVYLCASSLTEKETQYFGPGTRLLVL.

The V gene is TRBV5-4, the J gene TRBJ2-1; 9 bases are a match to TRBD1. The ends lost 4 bases at V and 15 bases at J; junction bases unmatched: 14. From germline, CDR1 is SGHNT and CDR2 YYREEE (reference sequence). The CDR3 contains 14 residues. CDR3 residues: CASSRGTGWQPPFF. The CDR3 nucleotides read TGTGCCAGCAGCCGCGGGACAGGGTGGCAACCCCCGTTCTTC.

The chain carries TRBV2 and TRBJ2-2; D not certain. Trimming left V 5 bases short and J 1 base short, with 14 bases between. Germline V gene lookup returns CDR1 SNHLY and CDR2 FYNNEI. The CDR3 consists of 16 residues. The CDR3 loop reads CASSREAVGNTGELFF. In DNA, the CDR3 is TGTGCCAGCAGTCGTGAGGCGGTCGGGAACACCGGGGAGCTGTTTTTT.

J is TRBJ1-5 and V is TRBV27; TRBD1 aligns across 7 bases. Per germline, CDR1 MNHEY and CDR2 SMNVEV (reference sequence). This CDR3 spans 16 amino acids. V shed 6 bases, J shed 2 bases, and the junction held 10 bases outside the gene matches. The CDR3 loop is CASSLGPTGGNQPQHF. The CDR3, as DNA: TGTGCCAGCAGCTTAGGTCCAACAGGGGGCAATCAGCCCCAGCATTTT.

The chain couples TRBV7-2 to TRBJ2-3, with a possible D match to TRBD1 (5 bases). The V end lost 1 base, the J end lost 5 bases, and 13 bases lay between the germline ends. CDR1 and CDR2 from the germline V gene are SGHTA and FQGNSA. The CDR3 contains 15 residues. CDR3 amino acids: CASSLVNGAGDTQYF. CDR3 DNA: TGTGCCAGCAGCTTAGTGAATGGGGCAGGAGATACGCAGTATTTT.

The chain employs TRBV5-1 and TRBJ2-5; D is uncertain. With 1 base removed from V and 2 bases from J, the gap between germline ends came to 9 bases. This CDR3 has 14 amino acids. The germline V gene has CDR1 SGHRS and CDR2 YFSETQ. The CDR3 DNA reads TGCGCCAGCAGCTTGAGGATGGGGCAAGAGACCCAGTACTTC. This encodes CASSLRMGQETQYF.

The chain recombines TRBV6-5 with TRBJ2-2; no definite D call. CDR3 size: 12 residues. The V gene's germline CDR1 is MNHEY and CDR2 SVGAGI. Deletions cut 2 bases from V and 2 bases from J, with 0 bases between. The DNA for the CDR3 is TGTGCCAGCAGTTACAACACCGGGGAGCTGTTTTTT. This gives the protein CASSYNTGELFF.

The chain couples TRBV4-3 to TRBJ2-3, with D unresolved. V was clipped by 0 bases and J by 9 bases, with 10 bases between them. The CDR3 has 13 amino acids. The germline CDR1 and CDR2 sequences are LGHNA and YSLEER. CDR3 DNA: TGCGCCAGCAGCCAAGAGAGTAGGTTCACGCAGTATTTT. It encodes CASSQESRFTQYF.

The J gene is TRBJ1-3, the V gene TRBV19; D remains unclear. CDR3 length equals 16 residues. Looked up from germline, CDR1 is LNHDA and CDR2 is SQIVND (reference sequence). V was shortened by 1 base and J by 4 bases, with 14 bases between the two germline ends. CDR3 nucleotide sequence: TGTGCCAGTAGTATAGGAGCTCCTTCGACGGGAAACACCATATATTTT. As protein: CASSIGAPSTGNTIYF.

This chain links TRBV28 with TRBJ1-3; D might be TRBD1 (6 bases). The CDR3 is made up of 16 amino acids. V was pared by 6 bases and J by 4 bases, with 19 bases between. Germline V gene sequence: CDR1 MDHEN, CDR2 SYDVKM. DNA for the CDR3: TGTGCCAGCAGCGCCGGGACAAGCGCGCGGGGAAACACCATATATTTT. This gives the protein CASSAGTSARGNTIYF.

This clone occurred a few times. This rearrangement joins TRBV9 to TRBJ2-3; no definite D call. V was pared by 0 bases and J by 2 bases, with 7 bases between. CDR3 length: 14 residues. In germline, CDR1 is SGDLS, CDR2 YYNGEE. CDR3 sequence: CASSVDPNTDTQYF. The CDR3 DNA reads as TGTGCCAGCAGCGTAGATCCGAACACAGATACGCAGTATTTT.

The genes are TRBV5-4 and TRBJ2-4, with D unresolved. Per germline, CDR1 SGHNT and CDR2 YYREEE (reference sequence). This CDR3 spans 12 amino acids. Trimming removed 1 base at V and 5 bases at J, with 4 bases between. CDR3 sequence reads: CASSLNQNIQYF. CDR3 nucleotides: TGTGCCAGCAGCTTGAATCAAAACATTCAGTACTTC.

The rearrangement uses TRBV13 and TRBJ1-2; 7 bases are shared with TRBD1. This CDR3 region has 15 residues. V was pared by 3 bases and J by 4 bases, with 8 bases of the junction left unmatched. Germline V lookup: CDR1 PRHDT, CDR2 FYEKMQ (reference sequence). This chain's CDR3 is CASSLITGEGYGYTF. In nucleotides, the CDR3 is TGTGCCAGCAGCTTGATAACAGGGGAGGGCTATGGCTACACCTTC.

V gene TRBV18 combines with J gene TRBJ1-3; no firm D call. The CDR3 spans 14 residues. CDR1 is KGHSH and CDR2 is LQKENI in the germline V gene. V gave up 4 bases and J gave up 4 bases, with 11 bases separating them. CDR3 in DNA: TGTGCCAGCTCACAATCCGGGCCCGGAAACACCATATATTTT. It encodes CASSQSGPGNTIYF.

The V and J genes are TRBV5-6 and TRBJ2-5; 8 bases map to TRBD2. The end of the DNA aligns better with TRBJ2-7, so the J call may be wrong. This CDR3 comprises 13 residues. Germline assignment: CDR1 SGHDT and CDR2 YYEEEE. CDR3 DNA: TGTGCCAGCAGCCATACTAGCGGTTACGAGCAGTACTTC. Translation: CASSHTSGYEQYF.

The genes are TRBV18 and TRBJ1-1; D unresolved. The CDR3 is 14 amino acids. V lost 6 bases and J lost 1, with 12 bases in between. CDR1 is KGHSH and CDR2 is LQKENI in the germline V gene. In DNA, the CDR3 is TGTGCCAGCTCCCTGATAAGCCCGAACACTGAAGCTTTCTTT. This encodes CASSLISPNTEAFF.

This chain uses TRBV6-1 with TRBJ2-3; possibly TRBD1 for D (6 bases). V lost 6 bases and J 5 bases, leaving 15 bases between the germline ends. The germline gives CDR1 MNHNS, CDR2 SASEGT. CDR3 length equals 14 residues. The CDR3: CASRGAYTGDTQYF. For the CDR3, the DNA is TGTGCCAGCAGGGGGGCCTACACAGGAGATACGCAGTATTTT.

This rearrangement joins TRBV28 to TRBJ2-7; 7 nucleotides agree with TRBD1. The length of the CDR3 is 13 residues. V was pared by 4 bases and J by 9 bases, with 9 bases of the junction left unmatched. Germline V CDR1 and CDR2: MDHEN, SYDVKM. As DNA, the CDR3 is TGTGCCAGCAGTTACCCGACAGGGATTGGGCAGTACTTC. Translated, it gives CASSYPTGIGQYF.